This record looks at one TCR beta chain sequence and its context. This specimen comes from a study of T cells after somatic rescue of genetic block. Germline CDR1 and CDR2: LGHNA and YNFKEQ. This CDR3 is 17 amino acids long. The ends lost 1 base at V and 2 bases at J; junction bases unmatched: 5. This table comes from immunoSEQ multiplex PCR, and its TCRdb copy is limited to in-frame clones, with some not included. The sample shows 70,000 to 95,000 clones, about 90% of them seen only once. The chain is built from TRBV4-2 and TRBJ2-1, with 10 nucleotides matching TRBD2. The TCR was taken from a woman aged 18-35 years. What was sequenced was peripheral blood mononuclear cells (PBMCs). The DNA for the CDR3 is TGTGCCAGCAGCCAAGGAGTACTAGCGGGACCCTACAATGAGCAGTTCTTC. Its protein is CASSQGVLAGPYNEQFF.